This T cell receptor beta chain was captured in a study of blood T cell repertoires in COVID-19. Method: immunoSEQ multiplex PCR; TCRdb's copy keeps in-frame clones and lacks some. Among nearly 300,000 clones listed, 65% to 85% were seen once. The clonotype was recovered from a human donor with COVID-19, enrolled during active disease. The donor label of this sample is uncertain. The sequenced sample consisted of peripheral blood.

The CDR3 here is CASSSQVRNEKLFF. The CDR3 nucleotides are TGTGCCAGCAGTTCACAGGTGCGGAATGAAAAACTGTTTTTT. The chain combines TRBV7-2 with TRBJ1-4; a possible D gene is TRBD1 (5 bases). V was cut by 6 bases and J by 5 bases, with 13 bases left in between. The CDR3 spans 14 residues. The germline gives CDR1 SGHTA, CDR2 FQGNSA.